One TCR beta chain is described in this entry. The source of the sample is a study of blood T cell repertoires in COVID-19. TCRdb's table, derived via immunoSEQ multiplex PCR, lists solely in-frame clones and lacks some. This sample has some 290,000 clones, with 86% found just once. Specimen: peripheral blood. This clonotype originated in a man aged 18 to 30 with active or convalescent COVID-19.

CDR3 sequence: CASSPDKRTDTQYF. CDR3 nucleotide sequence: TGTGCCAGCAGCCCCGACAAGCGCACAGATACGCAGTATTTT. The gene calls are TRBV11-2 and TRBJ2-3; no firm D call. The CDR3 has 14 amino acids. V was trimmed by 5 bases and J by 1 base, leaving 10 bases between them. Germline V gene lookup returns CDR1 SGHAT and CDR2 FQNNGV.